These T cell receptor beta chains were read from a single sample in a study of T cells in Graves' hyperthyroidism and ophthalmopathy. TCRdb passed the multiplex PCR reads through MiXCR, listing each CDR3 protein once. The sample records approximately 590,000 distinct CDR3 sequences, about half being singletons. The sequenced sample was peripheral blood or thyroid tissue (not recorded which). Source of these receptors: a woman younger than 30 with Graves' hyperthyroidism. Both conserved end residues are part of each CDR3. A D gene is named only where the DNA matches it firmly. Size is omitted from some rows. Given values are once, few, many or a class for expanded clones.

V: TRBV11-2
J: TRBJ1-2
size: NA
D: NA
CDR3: CASSLFSTRGDYGYTF
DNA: TGTGCCAGCAGCTTATTCTCGACCCGGGGAGACTATGGCTACACCTTC

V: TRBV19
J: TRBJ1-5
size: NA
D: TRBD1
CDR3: CASLRGTGGNQPQHF
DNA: TGTGCCAGTTTGAGGGGGACAGGGGGCAATCAGCCCCAGCATTTT

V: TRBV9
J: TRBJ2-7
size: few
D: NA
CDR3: CASSPGWSEQYF
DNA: TGTGCCAGCAGCCCGGGGTGGTCCGAGCAGTACTTC

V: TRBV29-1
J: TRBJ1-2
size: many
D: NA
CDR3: CSVVGQNYGYTF
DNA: TGCAGCGTTGTAGGTCAGAACTATGGCTACACCTTC

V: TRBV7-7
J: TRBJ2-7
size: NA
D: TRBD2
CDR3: CASSLTVRAGGPYEQYF
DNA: TGTGCCAGCAGCTTAACGGTTAGAGCGGGAGGGCCCTACGAGCAGTACTTC

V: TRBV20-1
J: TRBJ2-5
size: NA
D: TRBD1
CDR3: CSAPWDRKGTQYF
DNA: TGCAGTGCTCCTTGGGACAGAAAGGGGACCCAGTACTTC

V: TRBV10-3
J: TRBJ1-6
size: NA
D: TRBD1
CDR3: CAISKTGSSPLHF
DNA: TGTGCCATCAGCAAGACAGGGAGTTCACCCCTCCACTTT

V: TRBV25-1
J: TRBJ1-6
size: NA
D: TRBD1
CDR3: CASSPTWGQGDNSPLHF
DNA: TGTGCCAGCTCACCTACATGGGGACAGGGGGACAATTCACCCCTCCACTTT

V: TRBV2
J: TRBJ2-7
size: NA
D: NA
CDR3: CASSEGQYF
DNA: TGTGCCAGCAGTGAAGGGCAGTACTTC

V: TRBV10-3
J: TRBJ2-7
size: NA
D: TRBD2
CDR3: CAISEWSGLAGGEQYF
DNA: TGTGCCATCAGTGAGTGGAGCGGACTAGCGGGAGGCGAGCAGTACTTC

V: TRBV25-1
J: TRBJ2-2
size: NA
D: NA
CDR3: CASSEYRATGELFF
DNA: TGTGCCAGCAGTGAATACAGGGCAACCGGGGAGCTGTTTTTT

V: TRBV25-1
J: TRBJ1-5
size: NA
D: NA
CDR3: CASSAGGAYSNQPQHF
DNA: TGTGCCAGCAGTGCGGGGGGTGCTTATAGCAATCAGCCCCAGCATTTT

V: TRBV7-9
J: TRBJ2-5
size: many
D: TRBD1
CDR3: CASTSGGTQYF
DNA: TGTGCCAGCACGTCAGGGGGGACCCAGTACTTC

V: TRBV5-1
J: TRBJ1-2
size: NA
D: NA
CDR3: CASSLGRISYGYTF
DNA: TGCGCCAGCAGCTTGGGACGTATTAGCTATGGCTACACCTTC

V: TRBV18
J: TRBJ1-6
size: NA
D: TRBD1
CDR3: CASSPPLSGGARNSPLHF
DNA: TGTGCCAGCTCACCACCGTTGTCAGGGGGTGCGAGAAATTCACCCCTCCACTTT

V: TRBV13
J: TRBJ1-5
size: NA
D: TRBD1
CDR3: CASSVADRGYQPQHF
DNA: TGTGCCAGCAGCGTAGCGGACAGGGGTTATCAGCCCCAGCATTTT

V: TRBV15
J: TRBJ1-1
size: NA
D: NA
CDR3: CATSRNTEVNTEAFF
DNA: TGTGCCACCAGCAGAAACACCGAAGTGAACACTGAAGCTTTCTTT

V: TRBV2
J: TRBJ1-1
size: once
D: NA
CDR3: CASSGRTTEAFF
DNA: TGTGCCAGCAGTGGTCGGACCACTGAAGCTTTCTTT

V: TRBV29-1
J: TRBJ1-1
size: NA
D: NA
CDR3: CSLETTNTEAFF
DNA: TGCAGCTTAGAGACGACGAACACTGAAGCTTTCTTT

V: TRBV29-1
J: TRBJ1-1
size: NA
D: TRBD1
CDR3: CSYGQGGTEAFF
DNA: TGCAGCTATGGACAGGGAGGCACTGAAGCTTTCTTT

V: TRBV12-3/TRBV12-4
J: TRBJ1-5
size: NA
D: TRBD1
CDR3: CASSSRQGGNQPQHF
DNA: TGTGCCAGCAGTTCACGACAGGGGGGGAATCAGCCCCAGCATTTT

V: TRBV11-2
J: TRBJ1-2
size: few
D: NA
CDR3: CASSLGSILRAGAYGYTF
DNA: TGTGCCAGCAGCTTAGGATCGATATTGAGGGCAGGCGCGTATGGCTACACCTTC

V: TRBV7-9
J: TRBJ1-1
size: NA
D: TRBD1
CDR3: CASSTGGEAFF
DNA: TGTGCCAGCAGCACAGGGGGGGAAGCTTTCTTT

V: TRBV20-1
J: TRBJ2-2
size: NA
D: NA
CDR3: CSAGAGELFF
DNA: TGCAGTGCAGGAGCCGGGGAGCTGTTTTTT

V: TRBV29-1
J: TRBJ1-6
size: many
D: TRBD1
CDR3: CSVGQGINSPLHF
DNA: TGCAGCGTTGGACAGGGCATTAATTCACCCCTCCACTTT

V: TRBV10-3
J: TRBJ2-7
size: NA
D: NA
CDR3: CASSASRGSYEQYF
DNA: TGTGCCAGCAGTGCCAGCAGGGGCTCCTACGAGCAGTACTTC